This TCR beta chain emerged from a study of blood T cell repertoires in COVID-19. Study details: There were acute and convalescent COVID-19 samples, and they came from the United States, Italy and Spain. T cells, B-cell-depleted T cells, or PBMCs supplied cDNA or gDNA.

This clone was recorded only once. Source study methods: Amplified reference gene primers provided the basis for estimating nucleated cell counts. Repertoires were generated with immunoSEQ multiplex PCR, while TCRdb's copy carries only in-frame clones and drops some. From that table come the V and J calls and clone size; the DNA was used to work out D and trimming. Here the sample spans tens of thousands of clones, less than 80% being singletons. The sequenced material came from peripheral blood. The sequence was obtained from a woman in her forties or fifties with acute or convalescent COVID-19.

CDR3 coding DNA: TGTGCCAGTAGCGTCAGAGGCTTGTCCCTCCAGAACAATGAGCAGTTCTTC. Its protein is CASSVRGLSLQNNEQFF. The V gene is TRBV19, the J gene TRBJ2-1; D is undetermined. CDR1 is LNHDA, CDR2 SQIVND, per germline (reference sequence). This CDR3 region has 17 residues. Trimming took 6 bases from V and 5 from J, leaving 23 bases between them.